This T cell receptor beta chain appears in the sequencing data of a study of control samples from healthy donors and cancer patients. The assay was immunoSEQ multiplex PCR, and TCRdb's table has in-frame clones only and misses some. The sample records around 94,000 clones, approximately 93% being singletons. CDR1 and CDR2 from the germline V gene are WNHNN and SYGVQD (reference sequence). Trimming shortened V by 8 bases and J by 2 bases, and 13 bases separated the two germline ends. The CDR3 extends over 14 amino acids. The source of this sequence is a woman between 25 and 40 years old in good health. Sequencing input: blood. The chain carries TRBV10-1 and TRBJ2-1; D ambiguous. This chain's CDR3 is CASPGWQTYNEQFF. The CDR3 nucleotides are TGCGCCAGCCCCGGATGGCAGACCTACAATGAGCAGTTCTTC.